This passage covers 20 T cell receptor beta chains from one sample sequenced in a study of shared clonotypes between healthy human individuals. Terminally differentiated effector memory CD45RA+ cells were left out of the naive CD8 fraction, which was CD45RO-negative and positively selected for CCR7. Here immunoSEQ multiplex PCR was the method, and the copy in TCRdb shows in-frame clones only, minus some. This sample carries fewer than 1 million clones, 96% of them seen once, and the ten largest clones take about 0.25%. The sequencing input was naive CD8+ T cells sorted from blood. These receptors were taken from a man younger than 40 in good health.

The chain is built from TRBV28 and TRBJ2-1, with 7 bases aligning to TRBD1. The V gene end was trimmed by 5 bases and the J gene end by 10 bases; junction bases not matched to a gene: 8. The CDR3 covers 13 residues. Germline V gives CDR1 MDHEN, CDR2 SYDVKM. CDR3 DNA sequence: TGTGCCAGCAGTCCCCGGGACAGCATCGAGCAGTTCTTC. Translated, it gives CASSPRDSIEQFF.

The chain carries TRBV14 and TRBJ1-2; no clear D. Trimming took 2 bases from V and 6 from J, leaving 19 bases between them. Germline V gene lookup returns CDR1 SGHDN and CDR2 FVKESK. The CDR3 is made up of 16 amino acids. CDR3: CASSQWGTDIVDGYTF. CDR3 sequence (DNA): TGTGCCAGCAGCCAATGGGGAACCGACATCGTCGATGGCTACACCTTC. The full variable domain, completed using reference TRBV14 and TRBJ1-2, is EAGVTQFPSHSVIEKGQTVTLRCDPISGHDNLYWYRRVMGKEIKFLLHFVKESKQDESGMPNNRFLAERTGGTYSTLKVQPAELEDSGVYFCASSQWGTDIVDGYTFGSGTRLTVV.

The CDR3 reads CASSLERGTEAFF. CDR3 nucleotide sequence: TGTGCCAGCAGCTTAGAAAGGGGCACTGAAGCTTTCTTT. The gene calls are TRBV7-9 and TRBJ1-1; possibly TRBD1 for D (5 bases). V gave up 1 base and J gave up 4 bases, with 7 bases separating them. CDR1 SEHNR and CDR2 FQNEAQ come from the germline V gene (reference sequence). The CDR3 is 13 residues long.

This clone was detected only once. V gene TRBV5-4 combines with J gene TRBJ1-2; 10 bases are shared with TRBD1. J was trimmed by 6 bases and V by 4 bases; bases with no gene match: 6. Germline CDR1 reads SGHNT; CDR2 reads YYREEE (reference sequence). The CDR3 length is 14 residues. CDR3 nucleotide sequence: TGTGCCAGCAGCGGACGACAGGGGGCGGATGGCTACACCTTC. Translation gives CASSGRQGADGYTF. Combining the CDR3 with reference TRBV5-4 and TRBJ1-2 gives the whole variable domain ETGVTQSPTHLIKTRGQQVTLRCSSQSGHNTVSWYQQALGQGPQFIFQYYREEENGRGNFPPRFSGLQFPNYSSELNVNALELDDSALYLCASSGRQGADGYTFGSGTRLTVV.

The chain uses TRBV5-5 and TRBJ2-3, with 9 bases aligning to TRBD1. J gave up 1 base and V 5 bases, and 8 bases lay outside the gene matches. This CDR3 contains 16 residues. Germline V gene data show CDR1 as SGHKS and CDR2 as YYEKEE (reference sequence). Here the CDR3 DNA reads TGTGCCAGCAGTCCAACGGACAGGGGCGGCACAGATACGCAGTATTTT. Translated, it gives CASSPTDRGGTDTQYF.

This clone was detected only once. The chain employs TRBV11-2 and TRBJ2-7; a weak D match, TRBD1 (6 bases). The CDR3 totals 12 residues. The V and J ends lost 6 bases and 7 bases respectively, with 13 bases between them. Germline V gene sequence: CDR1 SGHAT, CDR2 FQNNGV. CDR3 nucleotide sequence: TGTGCCAGCAGTTGGGACACCCCAGAGCAGTACTTC. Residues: CASSWDTPEQYF.

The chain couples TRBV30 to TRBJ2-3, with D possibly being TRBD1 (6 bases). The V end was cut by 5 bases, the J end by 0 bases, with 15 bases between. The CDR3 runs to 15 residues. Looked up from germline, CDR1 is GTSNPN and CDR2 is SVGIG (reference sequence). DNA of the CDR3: TGTGCCTGGGACCCACAGGGAATTAGCACAGATACGCAGTATTTT. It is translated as CAWDPQGISTDTQYF.

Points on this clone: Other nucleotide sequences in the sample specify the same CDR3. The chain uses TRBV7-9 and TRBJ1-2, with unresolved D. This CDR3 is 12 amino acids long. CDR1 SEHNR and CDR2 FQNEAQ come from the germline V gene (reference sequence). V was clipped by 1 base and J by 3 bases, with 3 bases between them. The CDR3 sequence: CASSLGYYGYTF. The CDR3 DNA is TGTGCCAGCAGCTTAGGATACTATGGCTACACCTTC.

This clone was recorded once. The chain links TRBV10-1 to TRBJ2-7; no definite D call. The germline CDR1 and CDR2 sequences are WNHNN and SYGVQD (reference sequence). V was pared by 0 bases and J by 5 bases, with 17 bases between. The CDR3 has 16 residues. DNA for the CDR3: TGCGCCAGCAGTGAGTCGTGGTCCCAGCATTCGGACGAGCAGTACTTC. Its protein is CASSESWSQHSDEQYF.

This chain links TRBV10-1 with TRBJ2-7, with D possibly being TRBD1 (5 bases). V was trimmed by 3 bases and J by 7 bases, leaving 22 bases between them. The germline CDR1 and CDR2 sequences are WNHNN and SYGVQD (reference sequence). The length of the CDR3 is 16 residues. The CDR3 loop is CASSDSSAGRLGEQYF. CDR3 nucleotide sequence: TGCGCCAGCAGTGATTCGTCGGCAGGGCGACTGGGAGAGCAGTACTTC.

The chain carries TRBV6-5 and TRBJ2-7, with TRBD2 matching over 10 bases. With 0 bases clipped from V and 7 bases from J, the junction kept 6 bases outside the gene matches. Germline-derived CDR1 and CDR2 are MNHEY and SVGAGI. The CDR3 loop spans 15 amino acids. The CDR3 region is CASSYSRGLAREQYF. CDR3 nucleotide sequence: TGTGCCAGCAGTTACTCTAGGGGACTAGCGAGGGAGCAGTACTTC.

DNA of the CDR3: TGTGCCAGCATCCCGGTGGGGGGGGAGAGATACGAGCAGTACTTC. It codes for CASIPVGGERYEQYF. J is TRBJ2-7 and V is TRBV6-5; 7 bases map to TRBD2. CDR3 length equals 15 residues. With V trimmed by 7 bases and J by 4 bases, 13 bases remained unmatched. Germline CDR1 MNHEY, CDR2 SVGAGI.

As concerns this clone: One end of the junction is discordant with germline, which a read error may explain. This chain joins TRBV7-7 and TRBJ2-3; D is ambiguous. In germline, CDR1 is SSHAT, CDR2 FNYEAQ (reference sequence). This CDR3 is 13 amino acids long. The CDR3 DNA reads TGTGCTAGCAGCTTAGGGCTAACAGATACGCAGTATTTT. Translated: CASSLGLTDTQYF.

CDR3: CASSLEGGPNYEQYF. Here the CDR3 DNA reads TGCGCCAGCAGCTTGGAGGGCGGGCCGAACTACGAGCAGTACTTC. This sequence joins TRBV5-1 and TRBJ2-7; a possible D gene is TRBD2 (5 bases). V lost 0 bases to trimming and J lost 3 bases, with 13 bases between them. CDR3 length: 15 residues. In germline, CDR1 is SGHRS, CDR2 YFSETQ.

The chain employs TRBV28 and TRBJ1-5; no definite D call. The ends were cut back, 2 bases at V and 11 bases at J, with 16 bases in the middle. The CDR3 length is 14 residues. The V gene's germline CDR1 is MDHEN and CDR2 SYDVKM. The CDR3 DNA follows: TGTGCCAGCAGTTTAAGCGGCGCACTTCTGACCCAGCATTTT. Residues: CASSLSGALLTQHF.

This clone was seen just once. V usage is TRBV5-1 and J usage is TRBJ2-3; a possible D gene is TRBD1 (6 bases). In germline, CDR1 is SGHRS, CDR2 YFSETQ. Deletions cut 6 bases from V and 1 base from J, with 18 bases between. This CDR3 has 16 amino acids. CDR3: CASNYRSDSGTDTQYF. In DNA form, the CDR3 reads TGCGCCAGCAATTATCGTTCGGACAGCGGCACAGATACGCAGTATTTT.

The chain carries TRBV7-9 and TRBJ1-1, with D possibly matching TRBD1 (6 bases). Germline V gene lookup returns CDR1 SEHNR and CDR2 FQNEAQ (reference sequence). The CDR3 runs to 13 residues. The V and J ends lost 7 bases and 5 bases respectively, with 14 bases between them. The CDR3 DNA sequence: TGTGCCAGCACCAGGGCCGGGACAACTGAAGCTTTCTTT. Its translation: CASTRAGTTEAFF.

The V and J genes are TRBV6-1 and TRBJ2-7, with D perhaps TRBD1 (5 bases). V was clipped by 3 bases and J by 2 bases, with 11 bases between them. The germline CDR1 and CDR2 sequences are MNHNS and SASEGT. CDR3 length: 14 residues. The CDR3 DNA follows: TGTGCCAGCAGTGACTACCAGGGTACCTACGAGCAGTACTTC. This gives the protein CASSDYQGTYEQYF.

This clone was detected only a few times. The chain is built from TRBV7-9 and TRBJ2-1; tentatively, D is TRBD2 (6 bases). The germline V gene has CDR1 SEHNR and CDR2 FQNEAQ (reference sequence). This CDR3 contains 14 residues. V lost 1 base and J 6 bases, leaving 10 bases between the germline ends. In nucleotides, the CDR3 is TGTGCCAGCAGCTTAGTAGGTAGCGGCAATGAGCAGTTCTTC. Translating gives CASSLVGSGNEQFF.

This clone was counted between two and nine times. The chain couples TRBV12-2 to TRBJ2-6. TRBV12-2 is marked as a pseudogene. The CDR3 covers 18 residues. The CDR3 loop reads CASRQAVSTQSRANVLTF. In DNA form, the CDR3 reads TGTGCAAGTCGCCAAGCTGTCTCCACACAAAGTCGGGCCAACGTCCTGACTTTC.